This T cell receptor beta chain was found in a study of blood T cell repertoires in COVID-19. Background on the study: Donors in the United States, Italy and Spain gave samples during acute or convalescent COVID-19. Nucleic acid was either cDNA or gDNA, and it came from T cells, B-cell-depleted T cells, or PBMCs.

In the authors' methods: Amplified reference gene primers provided the basis for estimating nucleated cell counts. Libraries were prepared by immunoSEQ multiplex PCR; TCRdb keeps only in-frame clonotypes and omits some of them. V and J calls and clone size are as listed in that table; D and trimming were resolved from the DNA. The sample has hundreds of thousands of clones, around 85% seen once; the top ten hold about 9.6%. The sequencing input was peripheral blood. This TCR derives from a man older than 75 with acute or convalescent COVID-19.

CDR3 sequence: CASSLAVSGRGPNEQFF. CDR3 DNA sequence: TGCGCCAGCAGCTTGGCCGTGAGCGGGAGGGGCCCCAATGAGCAGTTCTTC. The chain joins TRBV5-1 to TRBJ2-1; 10 bases are shared with TRBD2. The J segment lost 6 bases and the V segment lost 0 bases, leaving 9 bases of the junction unmatched. Germline V gene data show CDR1 as SGHRS and CDR2 as YFSETQ. This CDR3 spans 17 amino acids.